The 5 T cell receptor beta chains listed next were all sequenced from one sample in a study of T cells in Graves' hyperthyroidism and ophthalmopathy. RNA transcripts were the template for amplifying TCR beta CDR3 regions. The HTBI set primed first-round TCR CDR3 RT-PCR. TCRdb used MiXCR to reprocess the multiplex PCR reads, holding one entry per CDR3 protein. The sample has 250,000 to 300,000 distinct CDR3 sequences; roughly 19% are singletons. The specimen was blood. These receptors were obtained from a man aged 45 to 65 with Graves' ophthalmopathy.

The chain is built from TRBV5-6 and TRBJ1-4; 7 bases line up with TRBD1. Germline-derived CDR1 and CDR2 are SGHDT and YYEEEE. V gave up 4 bases and J gave up 8 bases; unmatched junction bases: 5. The CDR3 totals 13 residues. This CDR3 reads CASSKGTAEKLFF. The CDR3 DNA reads TGTGCCAGCAGCAAGGGGACAGCAGAAAAACTGTTTTTT.

In this sample, this clonotype turned up many times. V gene TRBV7-2 combines with J gene TRBJ2-7, with 8 nucleotides matching TRBD1. Looked up from germline, CDR1 is SGHTA and CDR2 is FQGNSA. CDR3 length: 13 amino acids. V lost 3 bases to trimming and J lost 4 bases; unmatched junction nucleotides: 2. CDR3 sequence reads: CASSLQGAYEQYF. The CDR3 DNA reads TGTGCCAGCAGCTTGCAGGGGGCTTACGAGCAGTACTTC.

The table lists this clonotype with many counts. The V gene is TRBV12-3 or TRBV12-4, the J gene TRBJ2-1; 10 bases agree with TRBD2. The V gene end was trimmed by 3 bases and the J gene end by 5 bases; junction bases not matched to a gene: 1. The length of the CDR3 is 14 residues. The CDR3 sequence is CASSFTSGNNEQFF. CDR3 sequence (DNA): TGTGCCAGCAGTTTTACTAGCGGGAACAATGAGCAGTTCTTC.

In the case of this clonotype: Its ends do not fully match the called genes, so a read error is possible. V gene TRBV10-1 combines with J gene TRBJ2-2, with D perhaps TRBD2 (6 bases). Germline V gene data show CDR1 as WNHNN and CDR2 as SYGVQD (reference sequence). CDR3 length: 15 residues. CDR3 sequence: CASSENPGSTGGLFF. The CDR3 coding sequence is TGCGCCAGCAGTGAGAACCCGGGAAGCACCGGGGGGCTGTTTTTT.

This clonotype was seen more than once but under ten times. This chain joins TRBV7-9 and TRBJ2-7; TRBD2 might be the D (5 bases). Germline values: CDR1 SEHNR, CDR2 FQNEAQ (reference sequence). The V and J ends lost 8 bases and 2 bases respectively, with 13 bases between them. The CDR3 runs 13 residues. For the CDR3, the DNA is TGTGCCAGCCAAGCCCTGGGAGCCTACGAGCAGTACTTC. Its protein product is CASQALGAYEQYF.